This T cell receptor beta chain was profiled in a study of T cells in tuberculosis. Adolescents were screened for latent TB by skin test and IGRA. The repertoire was sequenced with immunoSEQ multiplex PCR; TCRdb's copy has only in-frame clones and lacks some. Altogether fewer than 35,000 clones are present, less than 97% being singletons, with the ten largest covering over 2%. This clone was counted only a few times. The source material was PBMCs. The clonotype was recovered from a donor aged 5-35 years with latent tuberculosis or without tuberculosis infection.

The CDR3 loop is CSVAGGARQPQHF. The CDR3 DNA is TGCAGCGTTGCGGGGGGGGCACGGCAGCCCCAGCATTTT. The chain employs TRBV29-1 and TRBJ1-5; TRBD1 is a possible D gene (6 bases). Per the germline V gene, CDR1 is SQVTM and CDR2 is ANQGSEA. This CDR3 is built from 13 residues. The V gene lost 4 bases and the J gene lost 7 bases, with 14 bases spanning the gap.